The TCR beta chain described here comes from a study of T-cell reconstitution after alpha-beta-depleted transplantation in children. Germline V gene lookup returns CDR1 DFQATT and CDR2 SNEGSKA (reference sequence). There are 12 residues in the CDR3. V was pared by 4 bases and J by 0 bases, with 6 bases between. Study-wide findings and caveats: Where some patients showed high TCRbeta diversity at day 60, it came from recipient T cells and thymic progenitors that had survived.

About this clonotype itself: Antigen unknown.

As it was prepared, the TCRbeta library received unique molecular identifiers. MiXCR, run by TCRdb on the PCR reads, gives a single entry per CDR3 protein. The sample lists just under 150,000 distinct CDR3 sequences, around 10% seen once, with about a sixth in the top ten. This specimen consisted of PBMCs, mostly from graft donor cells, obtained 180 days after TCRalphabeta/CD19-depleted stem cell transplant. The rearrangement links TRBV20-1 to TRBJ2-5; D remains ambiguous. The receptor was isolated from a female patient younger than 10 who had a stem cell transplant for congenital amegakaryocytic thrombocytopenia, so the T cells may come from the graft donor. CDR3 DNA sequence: TGCAGTGCTATGGGCAACCAAGAGACCCAGTACTTC. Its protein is CSAMGNQETQYF.